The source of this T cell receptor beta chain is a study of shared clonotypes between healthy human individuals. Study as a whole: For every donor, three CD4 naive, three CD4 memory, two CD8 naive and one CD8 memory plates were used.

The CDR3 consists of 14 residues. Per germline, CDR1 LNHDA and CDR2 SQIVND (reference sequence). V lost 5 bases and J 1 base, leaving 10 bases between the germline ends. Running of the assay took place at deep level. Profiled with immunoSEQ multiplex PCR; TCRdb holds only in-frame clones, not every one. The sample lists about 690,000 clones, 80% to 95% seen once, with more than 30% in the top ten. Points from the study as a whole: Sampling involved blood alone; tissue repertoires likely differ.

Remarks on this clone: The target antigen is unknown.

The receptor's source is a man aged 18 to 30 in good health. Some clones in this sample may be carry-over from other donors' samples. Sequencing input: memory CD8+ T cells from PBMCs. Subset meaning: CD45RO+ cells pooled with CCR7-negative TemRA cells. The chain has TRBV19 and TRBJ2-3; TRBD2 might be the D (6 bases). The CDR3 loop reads CASSPREGTDTQYF. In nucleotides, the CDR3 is TGTGCCAGTAGTCCCAGGGAGGGCACAGATACGCAGTATTTT. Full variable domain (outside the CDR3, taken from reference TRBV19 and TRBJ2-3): DGGITQSPKYLFRKEGQNVTLSCEQNLNHDAMYWYRQDPGQGLRLIYYSQIVNDFQKGDIAEGYSVSREKKESFPLTVTSAQKNPTAFYLCASSPREGTDTQYFGPGTRLTVL.